This TCR beta chain was documented in a study of graft-versus-host responses after intestinal transplantation. Study details: Uniformly, recipients were administered anti-thymocyte globulin induction with subsequent tacrolimus and steroids for two to three years.

Trimming took off 6 bases at V and 2 bases at J, with 10 bases between the two ends. The CDR3 is made up of 13 amino acids. The V gene's germline CDR1 is SGDLS and CDR2 YYNGEE. Here immunoSEQ multiplex PCR was the method, and the copy in TCRdb shows in-frame clones only, minus some. The sample contains 80,000 to 100,000 clones, 91% of which appear only once. A note on this clone: What it recognizes is unknown.

This chain uses TRBV9 with TRBJ2-3; possible D gene TRBD1, 5 bases. The receptor was derived from a human donor who was the organ donor for an intestinal transplant. The sequences come from unstimulated CD4+ T cells sorted from spleen or lymph node cells, collected before transplant. The CDR3 nucleotides read TGTGCCAGCACCCAGGGAACCACAGATACGCAGTATTTT. It codes for CASTQGTTDTQYF.